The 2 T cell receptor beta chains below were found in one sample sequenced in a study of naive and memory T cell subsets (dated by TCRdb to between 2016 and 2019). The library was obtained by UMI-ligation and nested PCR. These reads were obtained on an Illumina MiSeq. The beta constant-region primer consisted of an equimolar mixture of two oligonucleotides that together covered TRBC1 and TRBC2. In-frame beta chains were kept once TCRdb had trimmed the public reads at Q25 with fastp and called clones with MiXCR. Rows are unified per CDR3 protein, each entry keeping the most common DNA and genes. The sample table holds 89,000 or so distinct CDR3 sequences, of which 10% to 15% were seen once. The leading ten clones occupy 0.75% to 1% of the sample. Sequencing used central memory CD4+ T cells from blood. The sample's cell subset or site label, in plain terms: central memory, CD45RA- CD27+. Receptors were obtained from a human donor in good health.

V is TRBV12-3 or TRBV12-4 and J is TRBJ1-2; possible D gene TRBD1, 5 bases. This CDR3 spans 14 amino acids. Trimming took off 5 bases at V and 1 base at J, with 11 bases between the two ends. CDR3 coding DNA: TGTGCCAGCAGTCCACAGGCTTATAACTATGGCTACACCTTC. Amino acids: CASSPQAYNYGYTF.

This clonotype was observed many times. CDR3 nucleotides: TGTGCCAGCAGTTTGGCAGTAAATCAGCCCCAGCATTTT. Its translation: CASSLAVNQPQHF. V usage is TRBV12-3 or TRBV12-4 and J usage is TRBJ1-5, with D hard to call. The germline V and J ends were trimmed by 3 bases and 4 bases, with 7 bases remaining between them. The CDR3 sequence is 13 residues long.